These T cell receptor beta chains were read from a single sample in a study of CD8 T cells in Susac syndrome. TCRdb reprocessed the immunoSEQ multiplex PCR reads via MiXCR and lists one record per CDR3 protein. This sample has 70,000 or so distinct CDR3 sequences, with 95% found just once. Material: CD8+ T cells from PBMCs. The receptor set was obtained from a human donor in good health. CDR3s include the opening cysteine and the closing phenylalanine or tryptophan. D genes are given only for firm matches. Clone size is shown for a subset of rows, as once, few, many or a class of expanded clone.

d_call	v_call	j_call	clone_size	cdr3_nt	cdr3_aa
NA	TRBV6-5	TRBJ2-7	NA	TGTGCCAGCAGTTACCAGGCGACCTACGAGCAGTACTTC	CASSYQATYEQYF
NA	TRBV4-3	TRBJ1-1	NA	TGCGCCAGCAGCCAAGATCGCAACACTGAAGCTTTCTTT	CASSQDRNTEAFF
TRBD2	TRBV28	TRBJ2-7	NA	TGTGCCAGCAGTTTATCTAGCGGGGGGGAGTACGAGCAGTACTTC	CASSLSSGGEYEQYF
TRBD1	TRBV10-3	TRBJ2-1	NA	TGTGCCACCCGCCTGCGGGGACAGGGATTTATCAATGAGCAGTTCTTC	CATRLRGQGFINEQFF
TRBD1	TRBV7-2	TRBJ2-7	NA	TGTGCCAGCAACAAAAACCGGGACAGGCCCTACGAGCAGTACTTC	CASNKNRDRPYEQYF
NA	TRBV9	TRBJ1-3	NA	TGTGCCAGCAGCCCGCGGGGAAACACCATATATTTT	CASSPRGNTIYF
NA	TRBV6-1	TRBJ1-6	once	TGTGCCAGCAGTGAGCGGCCAAGGGGACTCTATTCACCCCTCCACTTT	CASSERPRGLYSPLHF
NA	TRBV19	TRBJ2-3	NA	TGTGCCAGTAGTACCGGCGACGGTGGCGCCTTTGATACGCAGTATTTT	CASSTGDGGAFDTQYF
NA	TRBV12-3/TRBV12-4	TRBJ2-1	NA	TGTGCCAGCAGTTTAGTAGTCAATGAGCAGTTCTTC	CASSLVVNEQFF
TRBD1	TRBV6-1	TRBJ1-4	once	TGTGCCAGCAGCATCCAGATCTCACAGGGGGCGAATGAAAAACTGTTTTTT	CASSIQISQGANEKLFF
NA	TRBV29-1	TRBJ1-5	NA	TGCAGCCCTGCAAAGGGCTCCAATCAGCCCCAGCATTTT	CSPAKGSNQPQHF